These 8 T cell receptor beta chains were sequenced from one sample in a study of blood T cell repertoires in COVID-19. The method was immunoSEQ multiplex PCR; TCRdb's version includes in-frame clones alone and lacks a portion of them. The table records about 52,000 clones, 81% of them present only once. The sequenced material came from peripheral blood. Every receptor here comes from an elderly woman with COVID-19, enrolled during active disease.

V and J are TRBV11-2 and TRBJ1-1; D is possibly TRBD1 (6 bases). Trimming took off 4 bases at V and 1 base at J, with 22 bases between the two ends. The CDR3 loop spans 18 amino acids. The V gene's germline CDR1 is SGHAT and CDR2 FQNNGV. The CDR3 protein is CASSSNNLPGHRNTEAFF. DNA of the CDR3: TGTGCCAGCAGCTCGAACAACCTACCGGGACACAGGAACACTGAAGCTTTCTTT. Variable domain in full (rest from reference TRBV11-2 and TRBJ1-1): EAGVAQSPRYKIIEKRQSVAFWCNPISGHATLYWYQQILGQGPKLLIQFQNNGVVDDSQLPKDRFSAERLKGVDSTLKIQPAKLEDSAVYLCASSSNNLPGHRNTEAFFGQGTRLTVV.

V usage is TRBV5-4 and J usage is TRBJ2-1, with 13 nucleotides matching TRBD2. Germline V lookup: CDR1 SGHNT, CDR2 YYREEE (reference sequence). J gave up 8 bases and V 4 bases, and 12 bases lay outside the gene matches. This CDR3 is 17 amino acids long. CDR3 region: CASSPRTSGSPRDEQFF. DNA for the CDR3: TGTGCCAGCAGCCCCCGGACTAGCGGGAGCCCCCGGGATGAGCAGTTCTTC.

The CDR3 sequence is CASSQGSGGPVDTQYF. The CDR3 bases are TGTGCCAGCAGCCAAGGTTCCGGGGGGCCGGTAGATACGCAGTATTTT. J is TRBJ2-3 and V is TRBV3-1 (or the pseudogene TRBV3-2); possibly TRBD2 for D (7 bases). CDR3 size: 16 residues. The germline gives CDR1 LGHDT, CDR2 YNNKEL (reference sequence). The V and J ends lost 1 base and 5 bases respectively, with 16 bases between them.

J is TRBJ2-7 and V is TRBV18, with 8 nucleotides matching TRBD1. Per the germline V gene, CDR1 is KGHSH and CDR2 is LQKENI. Germline trimming cut 4 bases from V and 4 bases from J; bases unmatched to any gene: 9. The CDR3 contains 15 residues. The CDR3 is CASSQTGVDSYEQYF. The DNA for the CDR3 is TGTGCCAGCTCACAGACAGGGGTTGATAGTTACGAGCAGTACTTC. Looking up the rest from reference TRBV18 and TRBJ2-7 gives the full variable domain: NAGVMQNPRHLVRRRGQEARLRCSPMKGHSHVYWYRQLPEEGLKFMVYLQKENIIDESGMPKERFSAEFPKEGPSILRIQQVVRGDSAAYFCASSQTGVDSYEQYFGPGTRLTVT.

The rearrangement links TRBV6-5 to TRBJ2-7; D call uncertain. CDR3 size: 14 residues. Germline V gene sequence: CDR1 MNHEY, CDR2 SVGAGI. V lost 6 bases, J lost 3 bases, and 15 bases lay in between. CDR3 protein: CASRVTRASYEQYF. The DNA of the CDR3 is TGTGCCAGCAGAGTTACCCGAGCAAGCTACGAGCAGTACTTC.

CDR3 amino acids: CASSQRDRAQPQHF. The DNA for the CDR3 is TGTGCCAGCAGCCAGCGGGACAGGGCTCAGCCCCAGCATTTT. The gene calls are TRBV5-6 and TRBJ1-5; 9 bases map to TRBD1. This CDR3 has 14 residues. V lost 4 bases to trimming and J lost 6 bases; unmatched junction nucleotides: 5. The germline CDR1 and CDR2 sequences are SGHDT and YYEEEE.

The chain couples TRBV7-8 to TRBJ1-1, with 10 bases fitting TRBD1. CDR3 length: 14 amino acids. Per germline, CDR1 SGHVS and CDR2 FQNEAQ. Germline trimming cut 5 bases from V and 4 bases from J; bases unmatched to any gene: 4. The CDR3 reads CASSPRTGGTEAFF. For the CDR3, the DNA is TGTGCCAGCAGCCCAAGGACAGGGGGCACTGAAGCTTTCTTT.

In this sample, this clone turned up a few times. The J gene is TRBJ2-3, the V gene TRBV5-1; D is ambiguous. V was shortened by 4 bases and J by 2 bases, with 17 bases between the two germline ends. The germline gives CDR1 SGHRS, CDR2 YFSETQ. The CDR3 has 16 amino acids. The CDR3 sequence is CASSPDGFSATDTQYF. The DNA of the CDR3 is TGCGCCAGCAGCCCTGACGGGTTCTCCGCCACAGATACGCAGTATTTT.